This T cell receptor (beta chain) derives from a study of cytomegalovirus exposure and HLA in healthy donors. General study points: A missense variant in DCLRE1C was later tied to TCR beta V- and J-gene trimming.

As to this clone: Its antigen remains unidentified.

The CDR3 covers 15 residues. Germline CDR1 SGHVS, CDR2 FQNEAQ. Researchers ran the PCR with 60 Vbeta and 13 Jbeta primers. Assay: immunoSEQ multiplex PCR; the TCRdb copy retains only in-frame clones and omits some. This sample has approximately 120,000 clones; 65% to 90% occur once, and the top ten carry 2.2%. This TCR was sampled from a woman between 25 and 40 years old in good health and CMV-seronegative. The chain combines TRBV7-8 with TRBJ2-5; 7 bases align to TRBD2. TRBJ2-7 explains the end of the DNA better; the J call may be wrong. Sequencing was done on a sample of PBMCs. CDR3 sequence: CASSQPRGGSHEQYF. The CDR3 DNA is TGTGCCAGCAGCCAACCGCGGGGCGGGAGCCACGAGCAGTACTTC.